One and the same sample provided the 31 T cell receptor beta chains below, sequenced in a study of cytomegalovirus exposure and HLA in healthy donors. The PCR employed 60 Vbeta primers together with 13 Jbeta primers. Some clones are missing from TCRdb's copy, which holds only in-frame ones; the method was immunoSEQ multiplex PCR. Among approximately 190,000 clones listed, approximately 80% were seen once. Material for sequencing was PBMCs. These receptors all come from a man in his forties in good health and CMV-seropositive.

The chain uses TRBV25-1 and TRBJ1-2; tentatively, D is TRBD1 (5 bases). The CDR3 runs to 14 residues. Trimming cost V 6 bases and J 4 bases, with 15 bases left between them. CDR1 and CDR2 from the germline V gene are MGHDK and SYGVNS. The CDR3 region is CASRTPGLVYGYTF. The CDR3 DNA reads as TGTGCCAGCAGAACCCCGGGACTGGTCTATGGCTACACCTTC.

The rearrangement links TRBV2 to TRBJ2-7, with TRBD1 as a possible D gene (6 bases). This CDR3 is built from 13 residues. Trimming cost V 5 bases and J 4 bases, with 12 bases left between them. Germline CDR1 is SNHLY and CDR2 is FYNNEI. This CDR3 reads CASSQGWGYEQYF. As DNA, the CDR3 is TGTGCCAGCAGTCAGGGGTGGGGGTACGAGCAGTACTTC.

The chain employs TRBV27 and TRBJ1-1; the match to TRBD1 covers 7 bases. V shed 2 bases and J 5 bases; nucleotides not matched to a gene: 8. The CDR3 consists of 15 residues. Germline values: CDR1 MNHEY, CDR2 SMNVEV (reference sequence). The CDR3 sequence: CASSLLEGGSTEAFF. The CDR3 nucleotides read TGTGCCAGCAGTTTACTCGAAGGGGGCAGTACTGAAGCTTTCTTT.

The rearrangement joins TRBV27 to TRBJ1-6; D is uncertain. The germline V and J ends were trimmed by 3 bases and 4 bases, with 10 bases remaining between them. The CDR3 runs 15 residues. CDR1 is MNHEY and CDR2 is SMNVEV in the germline V gene (reference sequence). This chain's CDR3 is CASSLAGEYNSPLHF. DNA of the CDR3: TGTGCCAGCAGTTTGGCGGGAGAGTATAATTCACCCCTCCACTTT.

The chain joins TRBV6-6 to TRBJ1-5; D is possibly TRBD1 (6 bases). Deletions cut 9 bases from V and 5 bases from J, with 17 bases between. This CDR3 has 14 amino acids. The germline V gene has CDR1 MNHNY and CDR2 SVGAGI (reference sequence). CDR3 sequence (DNA): TGTGCCAGAGCCTCAGGGGCTGCCCATCAGCCCCAGCATTTT. As protein: CARASGAAHQPQHF.

The chain couples TRBV27 to TRBJ2-1; 10 positions match TRBD1. Germline CDR1 and CDR2: MNHEY and SMNVEV (reference sequence). The CDR3 loop spans 15 amino acids. V was pared by 10 bases and J by 8 bases, with 14 bases of the junction left unmatched. The CDR3 here is CATREGGTGAHEQFF. The CDR3 nucleotides read TGTGCCACCCGTGAGGGTGGGACAGGGGCCCATGAGCAGTTCTTC.

Only a few counts were recorded for this clone. The chain joins TRBV11-1 to TRBJ2-7; 8 nucleotides line up with TRBD1. The CDR3 has 14 residues. V gave up 5 bases and J gave up 7 bases; unmatched junction bases: 10. Germline CDR1 is SGHAT and CDR2 is FQDESV (reference sequence). Here the CDR3 reads CASSADRVTSEQYF. CDR3 DNA sequence: TGTGCCAGCAGCGCGGACAGGGTAACAAGTGAGCAGTACTTC.

The chain recombines TRBV7-9 with TRBJ1-3; a possible D gene is TRBD1 (6 bases). The V end lost 2 bases, the J end lost 3 bases, and 8 bases lay between the germline ends. This CDR3 comprises 14 residues. Germline V CDR1 and CDR2: SEHNR, FQNEAQ (reference sequence). CDR3 residues: CASSLKDSGNTIYF. The CDR3, as DNA: TGTGCCAGCAGCTTAAAGGACAGTGGAAACACCATATATTTT.

This rearrangement joins TRBV30 to TRBJ1-5, with 9 positions matching TRBD1. CDR1 and CDR2 (germline): GTSNPN, SVGIG (reference sequence). The CDR3 runs 14 residues. Trimming removed 4 bases from V and 4 bases from J; junction bases left unmatched: 5. The CDR3 nucleotides read TGTGCCTGGAACAGGGGGCGCGAGAATCAGCCCCAGCATTTT. Protein sequence: CAWNRGRENQPQHF.

The gene calls are TRBV6-1 and TRBJ2-4; TRBD1 matches 9 bases. Trimming cost V 3 bases and J 12 bases; bases outside gene matches: 9. The CDR3 consists of 14 residues. Germline CDR1 is MNHNS and CDR2 is SASEGT. The CDR3: CASSERLQGAAQYF. The CDR3 nucleotides are TGTGCCAGCAGTGAGAGACTACAGGGGGCGGCTCAGTACTTC.

V is TRBV6-1 and J is TRBJ1-5, with D possibly being TRBD1 (5 bases). Per germline, CDR1 MNHNS and CDR2 SASEGT. The CDR3 length is 14 residues. Between the trimmed V and J ends, which lost 3 bases and 3 bases, there was a span of 9 bases. CDR3 nucleotides: TGTGCCAGCAGTGAGGGGGGTTACAATCAGCCCCAGCATTTT. The encoded protein is CASSEGGYNQPQHF.

The chain carries TRBV5-1 and TRBJ2-7; tentatively, D is TRBD1 (6 bases). Germline V gives CDR1 SGHRS, CDR2 YFSETQ. This CDR3 comprises 14 residues. V lost 4 bases and J 2 bases, leaving 13 bases between the germline ends. Written as DNA, the CDR3 is TGCGCCAGCAGCCAGGGGACCGACCCCTACGAGCAGTACTTC. Translated: CASSQGTDPYEQYF.

A few counts support this clone. The chain recombines TRBV10-3 with TRBJ2-7; D not certain. Germline V CDR1 and CDR2: ENHRY, SYGVKD. The CDR3 sequence is 11 residues long. V lost 3 bases, J lost 4 bases, and 4 bases lay in between. In DNA form, the CDR3 reads TGTGCCATCAGTGACATTTACGAGCAGTACTTC. This encodes CAISDIYEQYF.

The rearrangement links TRBV19 to TRBJ2-3; 7 positions match TRBD1. Germline loops: CDR1 LNHDA, CDR2 SQIVND (reference sequence). This CDR3 comprises 16 residues. V trimming: 6 bases; J trimming: 0 bases; junction bases outside the gene matches: 9. The CDR3 nucleotides read TGTGCCAGTAGCACGGTTACAGGGGCTAGCACAGATACGCAGTATTTT. This encodes CASSTVTGASTDTQYF.

The chain recombines TRBV6-5 with TRBJ1-4; D might be TRBD1 (6 bases). Trimming took 2 bases from V and 0 from J, leaving 10 bases between them. Per the germline V gene, CDR1 is MNHEY and CDR2 is SVGAGI. This CDR3 is built from 16 residues. CDR3 nucleotides: TGTGCCAGCAGTTACGGGGACACCACAACTAATGAAAAACTGTTTTTT. Translation gives CASSYGDTTTNEKLFF.

V and J are TRBV6-6 and TRBJ2-2; TRBD2 might be the D (6 bases). V was trimmed by 4 bases and J by 8 bases, leaving 20 bases between them. The CDR3 runs 16 residues. CDR1 and CDR2 (germline): MNHNY, SVGAGI (reference sequence). The CDR3 DNA sequence: TGTGCCAGCAGTTCAACACCGGGACTTCACCCGGGGGAGCTGTTTTTT. It yields the protein CASSSTPGLHPGELFF.

The chain joins TRBV29-1 to TRBJ1-5; D may be TRBD1 (5 bases). V gave up 0 bases and J gave up 9 bases, with 15 bases separating them. The CDR3 length is 14 residues. Germline V lookup: CDR1 SQVTM, CDR2 ANQGSEA. The DNA of the CDR3 is TGCAGCGTTGAAGATGGGGGGGGGAATGGGCCCCAGCATTTT. This translates into CSVEDGGGNGPQHF.

The J gene is TRBJ1-6, the V gene TRBV28; D call uncertain. The CDR3 sequence is 12 residues long. Germline CDR1 is MDHEN and CDR2 is SYDVKM. The germline V and J ends were trimmed by 3 bases and 9 bases, with 6 bases remaining between them. The CDR3 region has the DNA TGTGCCAGCAGTTTGGCCCCTTCACCCCTCCACTTT. Translating it yields CASSLAPSPLHF.

This chain links TRBV5-1 with TRBJ2-6; 12 nucleotides match TRBD2. V lost 0 bases, J lost 2 bases, and 9 bases stayed unmatched. The CDR3 sequence is 20 residues long. The germline V gene has CDR1 SGHRS and CDR2 YFSETQ. CDR3 in amino acids: CASSLGFMGLAGAGANVLTF. In DNA form, the CDR3 reads TGCGCCAGCAGCTTGGGGTTTATGGGACTAGCGGGTGCTGGGGCCAACGTCCTGACTTTC.

The CDR3 DNA is TGCGCCAGCAGCCAGGCCCGGACAGGATACTATGGCTACACCTTC. Residues: CASSQARTGYYGYTF. This chain uses TRBV4-1 with TRBJ1-2; TRBD1 matches at 7 bases. Germline values: CDR1 MGHRA, CDR2 YSYEKL. V dropped 3 bases and J dropped 3; count of bases not matched to a gene: 7. The CDR3 loop spans 15 amino acids.

The chain employs TRBV5-1 and TRBJ2-5, with TRBD2 matching 9 bases. This CDR3 has 16 amino acids. V was pared by 1 base and J by 5 bases, with 9 bases of the junction left unmatched. Germline V gene lookup returns CDR1 SGHRS and CDR2 YFSETQ. The CDR3 sequence is CASSLFSSGIGETQYF. In nucleotides, the CDR3 is TGCGCCAGCAGCTTGTTCTCTAGCGGGATCGGTGAGACCCAGTACTTC.

This clone was recorded once. The identical CDR3 is also encoded by other nucleotide sequences in the sample. This rearrangement joins TRBV2 to TRBJ1-1, with TRBD1 as a possible D gene (6 bases). CDR1 and CDR2 (germline): SNHLY, FYNNEI. CDR3 length: 14 residues. Trimming left V 6 bases short and J 1 base short, with 12 bases between. The CDR3 nucleotides read TGTGCCAGCAGCCCAGGACAGCCGAACACTGAAGCTTTCTTT. Protein product: CASSPGQPNTEAFF.

The chain combines TRBV7-9 with TRBJ1-2; D is perhaps TRBD1 (5 bases). The CDR3 is 13 amino acids. V lost 5 bases and J 1 base, leaving 8 bases between the germline ends. Germline V gives CDR1 SEHNR, CDR2 FQNEAQ (reference sequence). CDR3 nucleotide sequence: TGTGCCAGCAGCCATCAGGGTAACTATGGCTACACCTTC. Amino acids: CASSHQGNYGYTF.

V and J are TRBV7-2 and TRBJ2-4, with TRBD1 matching 7 bases. The length of the CDR3 is 14 residues. J lost 6 bases, V lost 5 bases, and 7 bases had no gene match. Germline CDR1 and CDR2: SGHTA and FQGNSA. The CDR3 region has the DNA TGTGCCAGCAGCACTAGGACAGGACCAAACATTCAGTACTTC. This encodes CASSTRTGPNIQYF.

The rearrangement links TRBV21-1 to TRBJ2-7; the table's D call, TRBD2, was not checked against the DNA. TRBV21-1 is assigned pseudogene status. The CDR3 consists of 14 residues. CDR3 nucleotide sequence: TGTGCCAGCAGCAAAGCGGGGCGGGGGGTAGGGCAGTACTTC. Amino acids: CASSKAGRGVGQYF.

The rearrangement joins TRBV6-4 to TRBJ2-2; 9 bases fit TRBD2. This CDR3 is built from 16 residues. Germline assignment: CDR1 MRHNA and CDR2 SNTAGT. V lost 0 bases and J lost 3; bases outside the gene matches: 2. The CDR3: CASSDSPSGDTGELFF. The CDR3 coding sequence is TGTGCCAGCAGTGACTCCCCTAGCGGGGACACCGGGGAGCTGTTTTTT.

The rearrangement joins TRBV18 to TRBJ1-1; 8 nucleotides line up with TRBD1. V shed 3 bases, J shed 6 bases, and the junction held 6 bases outside the gene matches. Germline CDR1 reads KGHSH; CDR2 reads LQKENI. The CDR3 totals 14 residues. CDR3 DNA: TGTGCCAGCTCACCCCGGGACAGGAAGTCTGAAGCTTTCTTT. Residues: CASSPRDRKSEAFF.

The chain carries TRBV5-4 and TRBJ2-7; TRBD1 agrees at 7 bases. The CDR3 runs 16 residues. Germline V lookup: CDR1 SGHNT, CDR2 YYREEE (reference sequence). After removal of 4 bases from V and 0 bases from J, the junction contained 10 bases not matched to a gene. CDR3 bases: TGTGCCAGCAGCCCAACCCAGGGGACAGTCTCCTACGAGCAGTACTTC. Its protein product is CASSPTQGTVSYEQYF.

This chain connects TRBV4-2 to TRBJ2-7; the match to TRBD1 covers 9 bases. CDR1 and CDR2 (germline): LGHNA, YNFKEQ. V lost 1 base and J lost 4; bases outside the gene matches: 5. CDR3 size: 15 residues. CDR3 bases: TGTGCCAGCAGCCAAGCTCAGGGACAGGGATACGAGCAGTACTTC. Translated, it gives CASSQAQGQGYEQYF.

The chain employs TRBV2 and TRBJ1-2, with 7 bases that match TRBD1. The CDR3 extends over 16 amino acids. The ends lost 3 bases at V and 5 bases at J; junction bases unmatched: 12. The germline V gene encodes CDR1 SNHLY and CDR2 FYNNEI. CDR3 DNA sequence: TGTGCCAGCAGTGACCCTCCCCGACAGGGACGGTATGGCTACACCTTC. Encoded protein: CASSDPPRQGRYGYTF.

The genes are TRBV27 and TRBJ2-7; a weak D match, TRBD2 (6 bases). Trimming left V 8 bases short and J 2 bases short, with 16 bases between. Germline CDR1 MNHEY, CDR2 SMNVEV (reference sequence). The CDR3 runs to 14 residues. CDR3 bases: TGTGCCAGCCGCCCTAGGCGGGGTCCCTACGAGCAGTACTTC. This sequence encodes CASRPRRGPYEQYF.